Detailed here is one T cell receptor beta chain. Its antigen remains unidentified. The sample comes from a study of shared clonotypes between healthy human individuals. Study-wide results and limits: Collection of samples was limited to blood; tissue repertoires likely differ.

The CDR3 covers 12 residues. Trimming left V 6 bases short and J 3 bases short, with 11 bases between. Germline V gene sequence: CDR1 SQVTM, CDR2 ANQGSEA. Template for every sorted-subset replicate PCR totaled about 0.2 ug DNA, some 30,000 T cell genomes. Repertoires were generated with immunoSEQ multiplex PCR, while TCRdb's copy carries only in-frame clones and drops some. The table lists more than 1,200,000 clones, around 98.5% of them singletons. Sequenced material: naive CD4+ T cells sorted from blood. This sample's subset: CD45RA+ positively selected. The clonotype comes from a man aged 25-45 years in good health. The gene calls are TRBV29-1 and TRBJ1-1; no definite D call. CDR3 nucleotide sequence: TGCAGCGTCCAGGACTTTGACACTGAAGCTTTCTTT. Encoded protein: CSVQDFDTEAFF.